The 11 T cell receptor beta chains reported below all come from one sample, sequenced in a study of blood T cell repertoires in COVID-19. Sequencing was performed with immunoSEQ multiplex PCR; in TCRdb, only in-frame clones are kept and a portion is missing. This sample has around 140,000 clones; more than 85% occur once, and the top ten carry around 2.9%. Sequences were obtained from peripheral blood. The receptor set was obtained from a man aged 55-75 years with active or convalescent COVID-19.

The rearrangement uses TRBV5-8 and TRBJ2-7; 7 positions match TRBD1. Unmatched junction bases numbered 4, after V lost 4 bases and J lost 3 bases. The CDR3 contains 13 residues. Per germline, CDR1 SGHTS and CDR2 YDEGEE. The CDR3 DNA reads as TGTGCCAGCAGCCGGGACAGATTCTACGAGCAGTACTTC. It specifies CASSRDRFYEQYF.

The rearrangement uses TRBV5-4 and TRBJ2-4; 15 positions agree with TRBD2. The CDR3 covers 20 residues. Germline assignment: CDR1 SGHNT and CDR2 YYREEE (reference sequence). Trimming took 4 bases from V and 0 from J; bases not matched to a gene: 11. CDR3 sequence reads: CASSVGTSGRPFLAKNIQYF. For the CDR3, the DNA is TGTGCCAGCAGCGTCGGGACTAGCGGGAGGCCCTTTTTAGCCAAAAACATTCAGTACTTC. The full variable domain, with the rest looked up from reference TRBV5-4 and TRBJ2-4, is ETGVTQSPTHLIKTRGQQVTLRCSSQSGHNTVSWYQQALGQGPQFIFQYYREEENGRGNFPPRFSGLQFPNYSSELNVNALELDDSALYLCASSVGTSGRPFLAKNIQYFGAGTRLSVL.

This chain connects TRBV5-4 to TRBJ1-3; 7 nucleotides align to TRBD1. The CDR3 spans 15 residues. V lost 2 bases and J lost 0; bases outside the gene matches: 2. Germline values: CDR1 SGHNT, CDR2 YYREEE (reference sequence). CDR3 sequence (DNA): TGTGCCAGCAGCTTTGGACAGGCCTCTGGAAACACCATATATTTT. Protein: CASSFGQASGNTIYF. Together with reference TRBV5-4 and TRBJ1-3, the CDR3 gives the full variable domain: ETGVTQSPTHLIKTRGQQVTLRCSSQSGHNTVSWYQQALGQGPQFIFQYYREEENGRGNFPPRFSGLQFPNYSSELNVNALELDDSALYLCASSFGQASGNTIYFGEGSWLTVV.

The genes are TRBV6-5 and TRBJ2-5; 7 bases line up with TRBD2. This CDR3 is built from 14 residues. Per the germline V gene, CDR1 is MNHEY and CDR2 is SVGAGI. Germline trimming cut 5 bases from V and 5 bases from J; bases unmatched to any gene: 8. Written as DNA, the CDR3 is TGTGCCAGCAGTCCTGGCGGGGGAGGGGAGACCCAGTACTTC. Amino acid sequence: CASSPGGGGETQYF.

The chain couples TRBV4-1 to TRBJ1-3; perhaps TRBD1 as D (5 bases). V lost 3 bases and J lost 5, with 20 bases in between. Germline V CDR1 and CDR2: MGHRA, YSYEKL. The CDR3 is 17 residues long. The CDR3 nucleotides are TGCGCCAGCAGCCAGGGGGGTTCGGGGGAGCTTCGAAACACCATATATTTT. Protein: CASSQGGSGELRNTIYF.

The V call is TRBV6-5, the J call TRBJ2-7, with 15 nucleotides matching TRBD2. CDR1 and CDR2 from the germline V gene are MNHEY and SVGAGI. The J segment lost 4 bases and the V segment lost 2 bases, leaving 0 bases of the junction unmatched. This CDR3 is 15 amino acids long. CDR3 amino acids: CASSYGTSGGYEQYF. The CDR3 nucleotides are TGTGCCAGCAGTTACGGGACTAGCGGGGGGTACGAGCAGTACTTC.

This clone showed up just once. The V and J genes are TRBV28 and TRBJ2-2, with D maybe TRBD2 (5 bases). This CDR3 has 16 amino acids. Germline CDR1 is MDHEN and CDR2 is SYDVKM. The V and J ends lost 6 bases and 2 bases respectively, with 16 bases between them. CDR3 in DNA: TGTGCCAGCAGCCCAGAGGTCGGGGATAACACCGGGGAGCTGTTTTTT. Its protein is CASSPEVGDNTGELFF.

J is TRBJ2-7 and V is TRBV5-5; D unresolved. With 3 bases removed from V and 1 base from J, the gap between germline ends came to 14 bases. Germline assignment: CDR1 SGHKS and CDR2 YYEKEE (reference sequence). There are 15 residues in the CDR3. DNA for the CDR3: TGTGCCAGCAGCTACCCCCAACAGAGTTCCTACGAGCAGTACTTC. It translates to CASSYPQQSSYEQYF.

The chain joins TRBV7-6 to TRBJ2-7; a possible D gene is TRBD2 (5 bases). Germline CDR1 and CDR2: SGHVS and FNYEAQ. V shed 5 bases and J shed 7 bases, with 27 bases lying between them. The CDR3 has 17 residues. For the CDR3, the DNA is TGTGCCAGCAGCCCGAGGGCCAATATGCTCACCCCGGGGGAGCAGTACTTC. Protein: CASSPRANMLTPGEQYF. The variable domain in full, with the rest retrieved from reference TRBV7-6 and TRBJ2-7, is GAGVSQSPRYKVTKRGQDVALRCDPISGHVSLYWYRQALGQGPEFLTYFNYEAQQDKSGLPNDRFSAERPEGSISTLTIQRTEQRDSAMYRCASSPRANMLTPGEQYFGPGTRLTVT.

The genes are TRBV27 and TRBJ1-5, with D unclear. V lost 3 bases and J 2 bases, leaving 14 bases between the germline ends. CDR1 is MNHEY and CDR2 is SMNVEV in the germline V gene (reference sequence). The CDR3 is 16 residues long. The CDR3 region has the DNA TGTGCCAGCAGTTTCGCGGGAGGGAGAGGCAATCAGCCCCAGCATTTT. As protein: CASSFAGGRGNQPQHF.

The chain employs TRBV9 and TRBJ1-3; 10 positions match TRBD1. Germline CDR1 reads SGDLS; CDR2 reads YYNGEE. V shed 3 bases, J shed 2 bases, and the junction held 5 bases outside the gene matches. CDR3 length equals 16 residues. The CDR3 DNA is TGTGCCAGCAGCGACGCCGGGACAGGGGCTGGAAACACCATATATTTT. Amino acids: CASSDAGTGAGNTIYF.